Listed below are T cell receptor beta chains from one sample, sequenced in a study of shared clonotypes between healthy human individuals. Libraries were prepared by immunoSEQ multiplex PCR; TCRdb keeps only in-frame clonotypes and omits some of them. The sample lists a few hundred thousand clones, approximately 97% occurring once. The specimen sequenced was naive CD4+ T cells sorted from blood. These receptors were obtained from a woman under 40 in good health. CDR3s include the opening cysteine and the closing phenylalanine or tryptophan. The order of the fields is J gene, V gene, clone size, D gene, CDR3 protein, CDR3 DNA. D genes are given only for firm matches. Some rows mark clone size as missing; the rest say once, few, many or name a class of expanded clone.

>TRBJ2-7|TRBV12-5|.|.
CATHEQYF
TGTGCTACTCACGAGCAGTACTTC
>TRBJ1-2|TRBV19|.|TRBD1
CASSGTGVRGYTF
TGTGCCAGTAGCGGGACAGGCGTTCGTGGCTACACCTTC
>TRBJ1-1|TRBV29-1|.|TRBD1
CSVSGTGMNTEAFF
TGCAGCGTCTCCGGGACAGGGATGAACACTGAAGCTTTCTTT
>TRBJ1-6|TRBV6-6|.|.
CASSATDSPLHF
TGTGCCAGCAGTGCCACAGATTCACCCCTCCACTTT
>TRBJ2-1|TRBV19|.|TRBD2
CASTGTSGNLGEQFF
TGTGCCAGTACTGGGACTAGCGGGAATCTAGGTGAGCAGTTCTTC
>TRBJ1-1|TRBV11-3|once|.
CASSLYSTGTEAFF
TGTGCCAGCAGCTTATACTCAACTGGGACTGAAGCTTTCTTT
>TRBJ2-2|TRBV7-9|.|.
CASSPGASRVANTGELFF
TGTGCCAGCAGCCCCGGCGCGTCCAGGGTTGCGAACACCGGGGAGCTGTTTTTT
>TRBJ1-1|TRBV27|.|.
CASSLNRLAMNTEAFF
TGTGCCAGCAGTTTAAATCGTCTAGCCATGAACACTGAAGCTTTCTTT
>TRBJ1-6|TRBV28|.|.
CASSFSKDSSYNSPLHF
TGTGCCAGCAGTTTTTCCAAGGACAGTTCCTATAATTCACCCCTCCACTTT
>TRBJ2-1|TRBV5-1|once|TRBD2
CASSLRRGTSGPSSYNEQFF
TGCGCCAGCAGCTTGAGGAGGGGGACTAGCGGTCCGAGCTCCTACAATGAGCAGTTCTTC
>TRBJ2-1|TRBV5-1|.|TRBD2
CASSLVPWGSGSYNEQFF
TGCGCCAGCAGCTTGGTGCCCTGGGGTAGCGGGAGCTACAATGAGCAGTTCTTC
>TRBJ1-1|TRBV7-9|.|.
CASSSEEGTEAFF
TGTGCCAGCAGCTCAGAAGAGGGGACTGAAGCTTTCTTT
>TRBJ1-5|TRBV28|.|.
CASSLETGVSQPQHF
TGTGCCAGCAGTTTAGAGACAGGAGTAAGTCAGCCCCAGCATTTT
>TRBJ2-7|TRBV4-1|.|TRBD1
CASSPGTDRFYEQYF
TGCGCCAGCAGCCCCGGGACAGATAGATTCTACGAGCAGTACTTC
>TRBJ2-1|TRBV19|.|TRBD1
CASSRTDRGSYNEQFF
TGTGCCAGTAGTAGAACGGACAGGGGTTCCTACAATGAGCAGTTCTTC
>TRBJ2-7|TRBV28|.|.
CASSLNSEMQYF
TGTGCCAGCAGTTTAAATTCCGAGATGCAGTACTTC
>TRBJ2-5|TRBV7-8|.|TRBD2
CASSARLKLTSGNQETQYF
TGTGCCAGCAGCGCCCGGTTGAAGTTGACTAGCGGGAACCAAGAGACCCAGTACTTC
>TRBJ2-7|TRBV7-2|.|TRBD2
CASSLTPGTTQRPCF
TGTGCCAGCAGCTTAACTCCGGGGACTACTCAACGCCCGTGCTTC
>TRBJ2-3|TRBV11-2|.|.
CASSFRPDTQYF
TGTGCCAGCAGCTTCCGACCAGATACGCAGTATTTT
>TRBJ1-5|TRBV6-6|.|.
CASSYGFRDGNQPQHF
TGTGCCAGCAGTTATGGGTTCAGGGATGGCAATCAGCCCCAGCATTTT
>TRBJ2-4|TRBV4-1|.|.
CASSQPGVSKNIQYF
TGCGCCAGCAGCCAACCGGGGGTGTCCAAAAACATTCAGTACTTC
>TRBJ2-3|TRBV29-1|.|.
CSVAGSTDTQYF
TGCAGCGTTGCAGGGTCCACAGATACGCAGTATTTT
>TRBJ1-4|TRBV5-1|.|.
CASSSWGGTNEKLFF
TGCGCCAGCAGCTCCTGGGGGGGGACTAATGAAAAACTGTTTTTT
>TRBJ1-5|TRBV2|.|.
CASSQADSNQPQHF
TGTGCCAGCAGCCAGGCCGATAGCAATCAGCCCCAGCATTTT
>TRBJ1-5|TRBV10-3|.|.
CAITPGVDQPQHF
TGTGCCATCACCCCGGGGGTCGATCAGCCCCAGCATTTT
>TRBJ2-7|TRBV2|.|.
CASSEMSGGPSLSYEQYF
TGTGCCAGCAGTGAAATGTCTGGGGGACCGTCCCTAAGCTACGAGCAGTACTTC
>TRBJ2-5|TRBV27|.|.
CASSPRALRGQETQYF
TGTGCCAGCAGTCCTCGGGCCCTACGTGGCCAAGAGACCCAGTACTTC
>TRBJ2-5|TRBV23-1|.|TRBD2
CASSQCGGETQYF
TGCGCCAGCAGTCAATGCGGGGGGGAGACCCAGTACTTC
>TRBJ1-2|TRBV10-3|.|.
CAISESPGFYGYTF
TGTGCCATCAGTGAGTCGCCAGGGTTCTATGGCTACACCTTC
>TRBJ2-7|TRBV30|.|TRBD1
CAWSAPGQGAYEQYF
TGTGCCTGGAGTGCTCCGGGACAGGGGGCGTACGAGCAGTACTTC
>TRBJ1-5|TRBV18|.|.
CASSPGTSSIGNQPQHF
TGTGCCAGCTCACCAGGGACGTCAAGCATTGGCAATCAGCCCCAGCATTTT
>TRBJ1-5|TRBV28|once|TRBD1
CASSTGQGRQPQHF
TGTGCCAGCAGCACGGGACAGGGTCGCCAGCCCCAGCATTTT
>TRBJ2-7|TRBV10-2|.|TRBD2
CASSSGTPYEQYF
TGCGCCAGTTCTAGCGGGACCCCCTACGAGCAGTACTTC
>TRBJ1-5|TRBV7-2|.|.
CASSLGGGDQPQHF
TGTGCCAGCAGCTTAGGGGGGGGCGATCAGCCCCAGCATTTT
>TRBJ2-3|TRBV5-4|.|.
CASSPPAEGTSSTDTQYF
TGTGCCAGCAGCCCCCCAGCGGAGGGGACCTCGAGCACAGATACGCAGTATTTT
>TRBJ2-3|TRBV10-1|.|.
CASSDKLRDTQYF
TGCGCCAGCAGTGATAAGTTACGGGATACGCAGTATTTT
>TRBJ2-2|TRBV19|.|TRBD2
CASRLTSGIRMAGELFF
TGTGCCAGCCGCCTGACTAGCGGGATTAGGATGGCCGGGGAGCTGTTTTTT
>TRBJ2-1|TRBV27|.|TRBD2
CASKRAGEPYNEQFF
TGTGCCAGCAAGCGAGCGGGGGAACCCTACAATGAGCAGTTCTTC
>TRBJ2-1|TRBV18|.|TRBD1
CASSPGTGGYNEQFF
TGTGCCAGCTCACCCGGGACAGGGGGCTACAATGAGCAGTTCTTC
>TRBJ2-1|TRBV4-1|.|.
CASSPVVGLGFYNEQFF
TGCGCCAGCAGCCCAGTGGTGGGACTCGGGTTCTACAATGAGCAGTTCTTC
>TRBJ2-1|TRBV30|.|TRBD2
CAWSGLANEQFF
TGTGCCTGGAGTGGACTAGCCAATGAGCAGTTCTTC
>TRBJ1-3|TRBV6-6|.|.
CASSSRLTGNTIYF
TGTGCCAGCAGTTCACGCCTCACTGGAAACACCATATATTTT
>TRBJ1-5|TRBV6-6|.|.
CASRTGNQPQHF
TGTGCCAGCAGGACGGGTAATCAGCCCCAGCATTTT
>TRBJ2-3|TRBV2|.|TRBD2
CASSETSGRPDTQYF
TGTGCCAGCAGTGAAACTAGCGGGAGGCCAGATACGCAGTATTTT
>TRBJ1-1|TRBV28|.|.
CASSFSRYTEAFF
TGTGCCAGCAGTTTCAGTAGGTACACTGAAGCTTTCTTT
>TRBJ2-2|TRBV5-1|.|TRBD2
CASSLVAGAPGELFF
TGCGCCAGCAGCTTGGTAGCGGGAGCCCCCGGGGAGCTGTTTTTT
>TRBJ2-7|TRBV14|.|.
CASSRKTGTFNYEQYF
TGTGCCAGCAGCCGAAAAACCGGGACTTTCAACTACGAGCAGTACTTC
>TRBJ2-5|TRBV5-1|.|.
CASSPGGGTQYF
TGCGCCAGCAGCCCTGGAGGGGGCACCCAGTACTTC
>TRBJ2-6|TRBV5-1|once|.
CASSLPSGANVLTF
TGCGCCAGCAGCTTACCTTCTGGGGCCAACGTCCTGACTTTC
>TRBJ1-5|TRBV28|.|.
CASSSVTGSNQPQHF
TGTGCCAGCAGTTCTGTAACAGGTAGCAATCAGCCCCAGCATTTT
>TRBJ2-7|TRBV11-3|.|.
CASSAMGQDFEQYF
TGTGCCAGCAGCGCTATGGGTCAGGACTTCGAGCAGTACTTC
>TRBJ2-1|TRBV7-9|.|TRBD2
CASRILGGNEQFF
TGTGCCAGCAGGATTCTGGGGGGGAATGAGCAGTTCTTC